Sequencing of this T cell receptor beta chain was carried out in a study of blood T cell repertoires in COVID-19. Study in general: Whether acute or convalescent, the COVID-19 samples came from the United States, Italy and Spain. Sources were T cells, B-cell-depleted T cells, or PBMCs; the material itself was cDNA or gDNA.

This CDR3 spans 13 amino acids. Looked up from germline, CDR1 is MDHEN and CDR2 is SYDVKM. V was clipped by 6 bases and J by 6 bases; unmatched bases: 4. Generated by immunoSEQ multiplex PCR, the TCRdb table keeps only in-frame clones and is missing some. The sample includes about 100,000 clones, 90% of them seen just once. The receptor was derived from a man in his fifties or sixties with acute or convalescent COVID-19. The rearrangement uses TRBV28 and TRBJ2-2; 7 bases line up with TRBD1. Sequencing was performed on peripheral blood. CDR3 bases: TGTGCCAGCAGAGGAACAGGGGCCGGGGAGCTGTTTTTT. Its protein product is CASRGTGAGELFF. Combining the CDR3 with reference TRBV28 and TRBJ2-2 gives the whole variable domain DVKVTQSSRYLVKRTGEKVFLECVQDMDHENMFWYRQDPGLGLRLIYFSYDVKMKEKGDIPEGYSVSREKKERFSLILESASTNQTSMYLCASRGTGAGELFFGEGSRLTVL.